Listed below are T cell receptor beta chains from one sample, sequenced in a study of human T cells and chemical hapten exposure. One entry per CDR3 protein, called by TCRdb with MiXCR from the RACE reads. Altogether a few hundred thousand distinct CDR3 sequences are present, more than 5% being singletons, with the ten largest covering around 6.1%. Sequencing was performed on whole blood, taken in connection with sensitization to the hapten diphenylcyclopropenone (DPC). The receptor source for this set is a woman younger than 35 with alopecia areata. Some clones in this sample may be carry-over from other donors' samples. Both conserved end residues are part of each CDR3. D genes are given only for firm matches. The listing skips clone size in some rows; elsewhere it reads once, few, many or a size class.

size	D	V	J	CDR3	DNA
.	TRBD2	TRBV5-1	TRBJ2-1	CASSSRAGGTWDEQFF	TGCGCCAGCAGCTCCAGAGCGGGGGGCACTTGGGATGAGCAGTTCTTC
many	.	TRBV12-3/TRBV12-4	TRBJ1-5	CASVGGSNQPQHF	TGTGCCAGCGTCGGAGGGAGCAATCAGCCCCAGCATTTT
.	TRBD2	TRBV27	TRBJ2-5	CASSPRGTSRVQETQYF	TGTGCCAGCAGTCCGCGTGGGACTAGCAGAGTCCAAGAGACCCAGTACTTC
few	.	TRBV29-1	TRBJ2-4	CSVEVRGDAKNIQYF	TGCAGCGTGGAAGTCAGGGGTGATGCCAAAAACATTCAGTACTTC
.	TRBD2	TRBV2	TRBJ2-1	CASKGRKPGLAGGEDEQFF	TGTGCCAGCAAAGGAAGAAAACCGGGACTAGCGGGGGGGGAGGATGAGCAGTTCTTC
many	.	TRBV6-2/TRBV6-3	TRBJ1-1	CASSYSGHREAFF	TGTGCCAGCAGTTATTCCGGACACCGTGAAGCTTTCTTT
many	TRBD1	TRBV27	TRBJ1-2	CASSPTGGYGTNYGYTF	TGTGCCAGCAGTCCAACAGGGGGGTATGGAACTAACTATGGCTACACCTTC
.	.	TRBV6-5	TRBJ2-3	CASSYSWNVRSTDTQYF	TGTGCCAGCAGTTACTCCTGGAACGTGAGGAGCACAGATACGCAGTATTTT
few	.	TRBV27	TRBJ2-2	CASSSDRGTTGELFF	TGTGCCAGCAGTTCGGACAGAGGGACCACCGGGGAGCTGTTTTTT
many	TRBD1	TRBV5-1	TRBJ1-2	CASSLGMGQDHYGYTF	TGCGCCAGCAGCTTGGGAATGGGACAGGATCACTATGGCTACACCTTC
many	.	TRBV3-1	TRBJ1-1	CASSQSNAEAFF	TGTGCCAGCAGCCAAAGTAACGCTGAAGCTTTCTTT
many	.	TRBV20-1	TRBJ1-5	CSASLEGNQPQHF	TGCAGTGCTAGTCTCGAGGGCAATCAGCCCCAGCATTTT
many	.	TRBV18	TRBJ1-5	CASSPVEGPGTQHF	TGTGCCAGCTCACCTGTGGAGGGGCCCGGGACCCAGCATTTT
many	TRBD2	TRBV3-1	TRBJ2-3	CASSPTRAGGTTDTQYF	TGTGCCAGCAGCCCCACCCGAGCGGGGGGCACCACAGATACGCAGTATTTT
few	TRBD1	TRBV9	TRBJ2-7	CASSQTGGSSYEQYF	TGTGCCAGCAGCCAGACAGGGGGCTCCTCCTACGAGCAGTACTTC
many	.	TRBV18	TRBJ1-5	CASSYTGISNQPQHF	TGTGCCAGCTCCTACACAGGGATCAGCAATCAGCCCCAGCATTTT
few	TRBD2	TRBV12-3/TRBV12-4	TRBJ2-1	CASSTGTSGGYNEQFF	TGTGCCAGCAGTACCGGGACTAGCGGGGGGTACAATGAGCAGTTCTTC
few	.	TRBV5-4	TRBJ2-3	CASSFLSGADTQYF	TGTGCCAGCAGTTTTCTGTCGGGGGCAGATACGCAGTATTTT
few	.	TRBV7-9	TRBJ1-2	CASSSNSYGYTF	TGTGCCAGCAGCTCCAATTCCTATGGCTACACCTTC
many	.	TRBV12-3/TRBV12-4	TRBJ1-1	CASSFRGNTEAFF	TGTGCCAGCAGTTTTAGGGGGAACACTGAAGCTTTCTTT
many	.	TRBV7-2	TRBJ1-5	CASSLGRTNYQPQHF	TGTGCCAGCAGCCTAGGCAGGACAAATTATCAGCCCCAGCATTTT
.	TRBD1	TRBV6-2/TRBV6-3	TRBJ1-6	CASSQRQGPTPSPLHF	TGTGCCAGCAGCCAAAGACAGGGGCCAACCCCTTCACCCCTCCACTTT
.	TRBD2	TRBV15	TRBJ2-1	CATSRALAVYNEQFF	TGTGCCACCAGCAGAGCGCTAGCGGTGTACAATGAGCAGTTCTTC
.	.	TRBV6-1	TRBJ1-1	CASSGQQLTEAFF	TGTGCCAGCAGCGGACAGCAATTAACTGAAGCTTTCTTT
many	.	TRBV7-9	TRBJ1-6	CASSPQGLNSPLHF	TGTGCCAGCAGCCCCCAGGGATTGAATTCACCCCTCCACTTT
few	.	TRBV6-6	TRBJ1-2	CASSYSGGGVSNYGYTF	TGTGCCAGCAGTTACTCTGGGGGAGGAGTGTCGAACTATGGCTACACCTTC
.	.	TRBV7-2	TRBJ1-1	CASSPVFPMNTEAFF	TGTGCCAGCAGCCCCGTTTTCCCCATGAACACTGAAGCTTTCTTT
.	TRBD1	TRBV20-1	TRBJ1-5	CSARAGTGDGQPQHF	TGCAGTGCTAGGGCCGGGACAGGGGATGGTCAGCCCCAGCATTTT
few	TRBD1	TRBV6-5	TRBJ2-7	CASRGQGAGSYEQYF	TGTGCCAGCAGGGGACAGGGTGCGGGGTCCTACGAGCAGTACTTC
.	.	TRBV7-6	TRBJ2-7	CASSLARNYEQYF	TGTGCCAGCAGCTTAGCGAGAAACTACGAGCAGTACTTC
many	.	TRBV20-1	TRBJ1-4	CSARGGGVEKLFF	TGCAGTGCTAGAGGAGGAGGGGTGGAAAAACTGTTTTTT
few	.	TRBV29-1	TRBJ1-1	CSVSRTNTEAFF	TGCAGCGTGAGCAGGACGAACACTGAAGCTTTCTTT
.	TRBD2	TRBV5-4	TRBJ2-3	CASSLMLAGGSTDTQYF	TGTGCCAGCAGCTTGATGCTAGCGGGGGGTAGCACAGATACGCAGTATTTT
many	TRBD1	TRBV2	TRBJ2-3	CASREDRGDTQYF	TGTGCCAGCAGAGAAGACAGGGGGGATACGCAGTATTTT
many	.	TRBV29-1	TRBJ1-4	CSVAPHENEKLFF	TGCAGCGTTGCTCCCCATGAGAATGAAAAACTGTTTTTT